This T cell receptor beta chain stems from a study of blood T cell repertoires in COVID-19 (TCRdb year 2020). Regarding the study in general: Collaborator samples came from the United States, Italy and Spain and covered acute and convalescent phases of COVID-19. The repertoires were released in a freely available public database intended as a resource for research on the immune response to SARS-CoV-2. The material from the prospective study consisted of cDNA or gDNA derived from T cells, B-cell-depleted T cells, or PBMCs. Deeply sampled blood TCRbeta repertoires from subjects exposed to, actively infected with, or recovered from COVID-19 were included in the dataset. Where HLA class I and class II types were available, the types were taken from metadata supplied by the sample provider, not from assay-based typing. The samples were drawn from two sources: the first 160 participants of the ongoing ImmuneRACE study, and 1,254 subjects contributed by 6 global collaborators. A de-identified subject ID, COVID-19 status, age in years and sex were almost always included in the sample metadata. Study-wide findings and limitations: The quantity of clinical and demographic metadata differed by source and by participant and was supplied without curation.

The CDR3 holds 14 amino acids from the cysteine to the phenylalanine. CDR3 DNA only is kept here, 42 bases in frame from base 1. CDR1 SEHNR and CDR2 FQNEAQ are derived from the germline V gene (reference sequence). The junction shows trimming of 1 base on V and 15 bases on J, and the gene matches do not reach 12 bases of it. Each collaborating institution followed its own protocols to collect whole blood in K2EDTA tubes. For TCRbeta analysis, collaborators shipped samples as frozen whole blood, isolated PBMCs, or DNA extracted from either of those sample types. TCRbeta CDR3 regions were amplified from genomic DNA using the immunoSEQ Assay, a bias-controlled multiplex PCR. The paper's processing steps were these. Within the assay, amplification of reference gene primers was used to estimate how many nucleated cells each sample contained. Sequence reads were collapsed and filtered to measure the absolute abundance of every unique TCRbeta CDR3 rearrangement. For each sample, productive Simpson clonality was calculated as the square root of Simpson's diversity index over productive rearrangements. TCRdb took over this immuneACCESS table, retaining in-frame rearrangements with V and J assigned. Such tables are incomplete; in checked studies, under half of the missing clones stem from an unresolved V gene, and the remainder is unexplained. The V and J calls and clone size are taken from that table; D and trimming were inferred from the DNA. This sample has around 62,000 clones in its table, and 88% of those were observed once. The top ten clonotypes cover about 1.2% of the sample.

Comment on this clone: The specificity of this receptor is unknown. Base qualities were left out, and no much larger clone turns up one base away.

The chain joins TRBV7-9 to TRBJ2-1, with TRBD2 identical over 7 junction bases. This receptor was taken from a woman aged 55-69 years with acute or convalescent COVID-19. Sequencing used peripheral blood. The base sequence is TGTGCCAGCAGCTTAGGGGCCGCTGGCGGGAGTCTGTTCTTC. Translated, it reads CASSLGAAGGSLFF.